The rows below give T cell receptor beta chains drawn from one sample of a study of identical twins. TCRdb re-called the 5' RACE reads with MiXCR, one entry per CDR3 protein. The sample has roughly 720,000 distinct CDR3 sequences, 15% to 20% seen once; the top ten hold roughly 13%. Another study also made use of these data, one on T cells expressing NK-cell markers.

Sequencing was performed on PBMCs. The receptors stem from a young woman in good health. The CDR3 runs from the conserved cysteine through the conserved F or W. A D gene is named only where the DNA matches it firmly. The size field is filled for only some rows; it gives once, few, many or a size class.

D gene,J gene,V gene,clone size,CDR3 protein
NA,TRBJ1-6,TRBV5-6,NA,CASSRKLDSPLHF
TRBD1,TRBJ2-7,TRBV5-1,few,CASSTTGYSYEQYF
NA,TRBJ1-4,TRBV5-1,NA,CASRWSATNEKLFF
NA,TRBJ2-1,TRBV12-3/TRBV12-4,NA,CASSLSGAGSYNEQFF
NA,TRBJ2-7,TRBV7-9,NA,CASSSGPELEQYF
TRBD1,TRBJ1-2,TRBV5-6,many,CASSYGTANYGYTF
NA,TRBJ2-7,TRBV12-5,few,CATPGWRVLRATYEQYF
NA,TRBJ2-1,TRBV9,few,CASSGMTSYNEQFF
NA,TRBJ1-2,TRBV29-1,many,CSTGSFYGYTF
NA,TRBJ2-7,TRBV7-8,NA,CASSLVGVRSYEQYF
TRBD1,TRBJ1-2,TRBV9,NA,CASSVENRGREDGYTF
NA,TRBJ2-4,TRBV5-6,NA,CASSLTQGFNIQYF
TRBD2,TRBJ2-7,TRBV6-2/TRBV6-3,few,CASSWAIAGGHDEQYF
NA,TRBJ2-7,TRBV12-3/TRBV12-4,few,CASSLGTGWGSYEQYF
NA,TRBJ1-1,TRBV12-3/TRBV12-4,many,CASSSRTVNTEAFF
NA,TRBJ2-1,TRBV6-4,NA,CASSDFRGGGEQFF
NA,TRBJ1-3,TRBV7-3,few,CASSQMTPGNTIYF
NA,TRBJ2-5,TRBV5-1,few,CASSFGSPEETQYF
TRBD1,TRBJ2-5,TRBV3-1,few,CASTLGTGQETQYF
TRBD2,TRBJ2-1,TRBV3-1,many,CASSRGGYNEQFF
NA,TRBJ1-1,TRBV3-1,NA,CASSQLRGIMNTEAFF
NA,TRBJ2-1,TRBV12-3/TRBV12-4,few,CASTPGLPNEQFF
NA,TRBJ2-2,TRBV29-1,NA,CSVSTFEGFNTGELFF
TRBD2,TRBJ2-1,TRBV5-1,NA,CASSLVSGIRNEQFF
NA,TRBJ1-1,TRBV7-9,NA,CASSQRAVGKNTEAFF
NA,TRBJ2-2,TRBV5-1,many,CASIGYTGELFF
NA,TRBJ1-2,TRBV7-9,few,CASSLEGPQGRHYGYTF
TRBD2,TRBJ2-4,TRBV6-5,few,CASSFSGGLAKNIQYF
TRBD2,TRBJ2-1,TRBV20-1,NA,CSVSRVAGKFYNEQFF
TRBD1,TRBJ2-7,TRBV15,NA,CATSRETLTGDHEQYF
NA,TRBJ2-3,TRBV20-1,NA,CSAKGGTDTQYF
TRBD2,TRBJ2-4,TRBV6-1,few,CASSPLAGLAKNIQYF
NA,TRBJ2-5,TRBV20-1,NA,CSARDAQGETQYF
NA,TRBJ2-5,TRBV18,many,CASSPGVQETQYF
NA,TRBJ1-3,TRBV29-1,NA,CSVRRGGENTIYF
NA,TRBJ1-4,TRBV12-2,NA,CASRLKGGGGTNEKLFF
NA,TRBJ1-1,TRBV7-3,NA,CASSLVRASTEAFF
NA,TRBJ1-1,TRBV5-1,few,CASSLEGPERNTEAFF
NA,TRBJ2-1,TRBV5-6,few,CASSLYTSYNEQFF
TRBD1,TRBJ2-1,TRBV19,NA,CASSLGGSRNEQFF
NA,TRBJ2-7,TRBV4-3,NA,CASSQGSRGIYEQYF
NA,TRBJ1-1,TRBV16,NA,CASSQLMNTEAFF
NA,TRBJ1-1,TRBV5-6,NA,CASSLYGGGRGTEAFF
NA,TRBJ1-3,TRBV12-5,NA,CASGLVASGNTIYF
TRBD2,TRBJ2-5,TRBV5-1,NA,CASSPTRGGQETQYF
TRBD1,TRBJ2-7,TRBV29-1,NA,CSALPGQGKDYEQYF
NA,TRBJ1-2,TRBV28,NA,CASSPRQRKFSGYTF
NA,TRBJ2-1,TRBV19,NA,CASSSGTVYNEQFF
TRBD2,TRBJ2-1,TRBV20-1,once,CSARDRYPGLAVFGNEQFF
NA,TRBJ2-7,TRBV10-2,few,CASSEVGIRNYEQYF
NA,TRBJ1-1,TRBV10-3,NA,CAIRTLMNTEAFF
NA,TRBJ2-3,TRBV25-1,few,CASSGSILTQYF
TRBD2,TRBJ2-5,TRBV20-1,few,CSAGAGPQETQYF
NA,TRBJ2-5,TRBV5-1,NA,CASSLLQQETQYF
TRBD1,TRBJ1-4,TRBV5-1,few,CASRRTGVNEKLFF